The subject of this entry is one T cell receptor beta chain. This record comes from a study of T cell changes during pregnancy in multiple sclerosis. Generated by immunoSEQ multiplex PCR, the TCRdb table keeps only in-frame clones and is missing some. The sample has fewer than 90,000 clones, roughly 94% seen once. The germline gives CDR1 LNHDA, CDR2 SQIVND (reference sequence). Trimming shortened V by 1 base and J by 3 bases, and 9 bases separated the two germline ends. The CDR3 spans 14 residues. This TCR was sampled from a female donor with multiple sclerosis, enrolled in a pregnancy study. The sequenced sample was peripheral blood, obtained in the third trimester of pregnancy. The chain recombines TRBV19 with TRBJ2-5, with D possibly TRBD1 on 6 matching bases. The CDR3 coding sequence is TGTGCCAGTAGTATAGTACACAGGGAAGAGACCCAGTACTTC. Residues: CASSIVHREETQYF.